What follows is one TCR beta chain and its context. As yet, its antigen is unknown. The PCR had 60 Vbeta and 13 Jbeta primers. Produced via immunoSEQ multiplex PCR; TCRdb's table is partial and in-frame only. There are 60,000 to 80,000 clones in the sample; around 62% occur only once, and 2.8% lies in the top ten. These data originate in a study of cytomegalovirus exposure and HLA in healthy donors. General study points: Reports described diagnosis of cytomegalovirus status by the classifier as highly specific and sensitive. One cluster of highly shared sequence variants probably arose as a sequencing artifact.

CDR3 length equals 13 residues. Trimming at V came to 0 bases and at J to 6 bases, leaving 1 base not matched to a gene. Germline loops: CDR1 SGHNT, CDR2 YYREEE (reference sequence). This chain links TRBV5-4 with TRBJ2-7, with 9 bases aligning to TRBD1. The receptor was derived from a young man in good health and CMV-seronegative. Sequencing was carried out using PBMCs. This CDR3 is CASSLETGGEQYF. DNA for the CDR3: TGTGCCAGCAGCTTGGAGACAGGGGGCGAGCAGTACTTC.